The T cell receptor (beta chain) under discussion was sequenced for a study of cytotoxic CD8 clonotypes in ibrutinib-treated CLL. V shed 3 bases and J shed 4 bases, with 7 bases lying between them. The CDR3 is 13 residues long. Germline assignment: CDR1 SEHNR and CDR2 FQNEAQ (reference sequence). Sequencing used immunoSEQ multiplex PCR; TCRdb keeps in-frame clones, though not all of them. The sample carries around 140,000 clones, approximately 80% recorded once. The chain has TRBV7-9 and TRBJ2-1, with no clear D. This specimen was PBMCs, taken after 12 months of ibrutinib treatment. The origin of this receptor is a human donor with chronic lymphocytic leukemia. The CDR3 DNA reads as TGTGCCAGCAGCTTTGCCCGATACAATGAGCAGTTCTTC. Amino acid sequence: CASSFARYNEQFF.